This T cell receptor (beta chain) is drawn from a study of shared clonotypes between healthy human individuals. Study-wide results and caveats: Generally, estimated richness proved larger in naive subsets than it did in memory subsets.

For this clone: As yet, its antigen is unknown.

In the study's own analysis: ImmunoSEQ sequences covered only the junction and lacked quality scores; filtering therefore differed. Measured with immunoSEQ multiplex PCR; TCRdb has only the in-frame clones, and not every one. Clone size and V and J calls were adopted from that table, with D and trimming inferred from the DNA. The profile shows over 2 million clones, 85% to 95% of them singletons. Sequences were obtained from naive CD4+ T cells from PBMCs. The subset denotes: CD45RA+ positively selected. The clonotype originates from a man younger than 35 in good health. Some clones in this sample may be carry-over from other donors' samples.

CDR3 DNA sequence: TGTGCCAGCAGCTTGGGTTTAGGGGGGCGAGGGACTGAAGCTTTCTTT. Amino acid sequence: CASSLGLGGRGTEAFF. The chain recombines TRBV7-9 with TRBJ1-1; maybe TRBD1 (6 bases). This CDR3 region has 16 residues. CDR1 is SEHNR and CDR2 is FQNEAQ in the germline V gene (reference sequence). Trimming took 3 bases from V and 5 from J, leaving 19 bases between them.